The rows below give T cell receptor beta chains drawn from one sample of a study of vaccination and CD4 T cells after COVID-19. TCRdb re-called the PCR reads through MiXCR, storing one row per CDR3 protein. The sample has about 6,300 distinct CDR3 sequences, nearly 70% seen once. These TCRs' antigens remain unknown. The sequencing input was CD4+ T cells from blood, cultured in vitro. The receptors originated from a human donor who had recovered from COVID-19. The CDR3 runs from the conserved cysteine through the conserved F or W. Each record gives: V gene, D gene, J gene, clone size, CDR3 protein, CDR3 DNA. A D gene is named only where the DNA matches it firmly. Clone size, where shown, is once, few, many, or a class for clones that have expanded.

v_call: TRBV7-2; d_call: TRBD2; j_call: TRBJ2-1; clone_size: .; cdr3_aa: CASSTAGGPYNEQFF; cdr3_nt: TGTGCCAGCAGCACAGCGGGAGGCCCCTACAATGAGCAGTTCTTC
v_call: TRBV5-1; d_call: .; j_call: TRBJ1-2; clone_size: .; cdr3_aa: CASSYNGVDYGYTF; cdr3_nt: TGCGCCAGCAGCTATAATGGGGTCGACTATGGCTACACCTTC
v_call: TRBV2; d_call: .; j_call: TRBJ2-7; clone_size: once; cdr3_aa: CPSKAAGGEQYF; cdr3_nt: TGTCCCAGCAAAGCAGCTGGGGGAGAGCAGTACTTC
v_call: TRBV14; d_call: .; j_call: TRBJ2-1; clone_size: .; cdr3_aa: CASRPLAGGAYNEQFF; cdr3_nt: TGTGCCAGCAGGCCCTTGGCGGGTGGGGCTTACAATGAGCAGTTCTTC
v_call: TRBV7-8; d_call: .; j_call: TRBJ2-5; clone_size: .; cdr3_aa: CASSPAVYSGTQYF; cdr3_nt: TGTGCCAGCAGCCCCGCGGTGTACTCAGGGACCCAGTACTTC
v_call: TRBV19; d_call: TRBD2; j_call: TRBJ2-3; clone_size: .; cdr3_aa: CASSIGLATDTQYF; cdr3_nt: TGTGCCAGTAGTATTGGACTAGCCACAGATACGCAGTATTTT
v_call: TRBV7-3; d_call: .; j_call: TRBJ1-1; clone_size: few; cdr3_aa: CASSQVGGTEAFF; cdr3_nt: TGTGCCAGCAGCCAGGTGGGGGGCACTGAAGCTTTCTTT
v_call: TRBV7-3; d_call: .; j_call: TRBJ2-3; clone_size: few; cdr3_aa: CASSATGEDTQYF; cdr3_nt: TGTGCCAGCAGCGCCACAGGAGAAGATACGCAGTATTTT
v_call: TRBV20-1; d_call: TRBD1; j_call: TRBJ1-2; clone_size: few; cdr3_aa: CSASRGQVDGYTF; cdr3_nt: TGCAGTGCTAGTAGGGGGCAGGTTGATGGCTACACCTTC
v_call: TRBV20-1; d_call: .; j_call: TRBJ1-5; clone_size: .; cdr3_aa: CSAVTDSNQPQHF; cdr3_nt: TGCAGTGCAGTCACAGATAGCAATCAGCCCCAGCATTTT
v_call: TRBV20-1; d_call: .; j_call: TRBJ1-5; clone_size: .; cdr3_aa: CSAPRGGMKQPQHF; cdr3_nt: TGCAGTGCTCCCAGGGGAGGGATGAAACAGCCCCAGCATTTT
v_call: TRBV20-1; d_call: .; j_call: TRBJ2-5; clone_size: few; cdr3_aa: CSAADQREETQYF; cdr3_nt: TGCAGTGCCGCCGACCAGCGAGAAGAGACCCAGTACTTC
v_call: TRBV20-1; d_call: TRBD2; j_call: TRBJ2-5; clone_size: few; cdr3_aa: CSARASGGETQYF; cdr3_nt: TGCAGTGCTAGGGCTTCGGGAGGGGAGACCCAGTACTTC
v_call: TRBV6-1; d_call: .; j_call: TRBJ1-5; clone_size: .; cdr3_aa: CASSEAGASNQPQHF; cdr3_nt: TGTGCCAGCAGTGAAGCTGGGGCGAGCAATCAGCCCCAGCATTTT
v_call: TRBV4-1; d_call: TRBD1; j_call: TRBJ1-1; clone_size: .; cdr3_aa: CASSHRQGHTEAFF; cdr3_nt: TGCGCCAGCAGCCACCGACAGGGGCACACTGAAGCTTTCTTT
v_call: TRBV7-2; d_call: .; j_call: TRBJ2-5; clone_size: .; cdr3_aa: CASSLSVSVETQYF; cdr3_nt: TGTGCCAGCAGCTTATCCGTGTCCGTGGAGACCCAGTACTTC
v_call: TRBV20-1; d_call: .; j_call: TRBJ2-7; clone_size: .; cdr3_aa: CSARDSSGRGTYEQYF; cdr3_nt: TGCAGTGCTAGAGATAGTTCGGGTCGGGGAACCTACGAGCAGTACTTC
v_call: TRBV20-1; d_call: TRBD2; j_call: TRBJ2-3; clone_size: .; cdr3_aa: CSARDPSGGSNTDTQYF; cdr3_nt: TGCAGTGCTAGAGATCCTAGCGGGGGGTCGAACACAGATACGCAGTATTTT
v_call: TRBV27; d_call: .; j_call: TRBJ1-6; clone_size: .; cdr3_aa: CASMTVPNSPLHF; cdr3_nt: TGTGCCAGCATGACAGTACCTAATTCACCCCTCCACTTT
v_call: TRBV7-9; d_call: .; j_call: TRBJ1-1; clone_size: .; cdr3_aa: CASSLARFGGTEAFF; cdr3_nt: TGTGCCAGCAGCTTAGCACGGTTCGGCGGGACTGAAGCTTTCTTT
v_call: TRBV15; d_call: .; j_call: TRBJ1-2; clone_size: .; cdr3_aa: CATSIGGSNYGYTF; cdr3_nt: TGTGCCACCAGCATAGGGGGGTCCAACTATGGCTACACCTTC
v_call: TRBV20-1; d_call: TRBD1; j_call: TRBJ1-1; clone_size: few; cdr3_aa: CSASGTAKTRGTEAFF; cdr3_nt: TGCAGTGCTAGCGGGACAGCTAAAACTCGGGGCACTGAAGCTTTCTTT
v_call: TRBV6-5; d_call: .; j_call: TRBJ1-1; clone_size: .; cdr3_aa: CASSYSWQTIHEAFF; cdr3_nt: TGTGCCAGCAGTTACTCCTGGCAGACTATTCATGAAGCTTTCTTT
v_call: TRBV20-1; d_call: .; j_call: TRBJ2-5; clone_size: .; cdr3_aa: CSARASTQETQYF; cdr3_nt: TGCAGTGCACGGGCTTCCACCCAAGAGACCCAGTACTTC
v_call: TRBV6-2/TRBV6-3; d_call: .; j_call: TRBJ2-6; clone_size: few; cdr3_aa: CASRRGSSGANVLTF; cdr3_nt: TGTGCCAGCCGAAGGGGCTCCTCTGGGGCCAACGTCCTGACTTTC
v_call: TRBV7-2; d_call: .; j_call: TRBJ1-2; clone_size: .; cdr3_aa: CASSYRGSYTF; cdr3_nt: TGTGCCAGCAGCTACCGAGGGAGCTACACCTTC
v_call: TRBV7-2; d_call: .; j_call: TRBJ1-5; clone_size: .; cdr3_aa: CASSLRQGSGQPQHF; cdr3_nt: TGTGCCAGCAGCTTAAGGCAGGGATCTGGGCAGCCCCAGCATTTT
v_call: TRBV20-1; d_call: TRBD1; j_call: TRBJ1-2; clone_size: .; cdr3_aa: CSASPQGVLGNYGYTF; cdr3_nt: TGCAGTGCCTCTCCACAGGGGGTTTTGGGGAACTATGGCTACACCTTC
v_call: TRBV6-5; d_call: .; j_call: TRBJ1-5; clone_size: .; cdr3_aa: CASSFPSGDNQPQHF; cdr3_nt: TGTGCCAGCAGTTTCCCGTCGGGGGACAATCAGCCCCAGCATTTT
v_call: TRBV27; d_call: .; j_call: TRBJ2-7; clone_size: once; cdr3_aa: CASSLAGSYEQYF; cdr3_nt: TGTGCCAGCAGTTTAGCAGGGAGCTACGAGCAGTACTTC
v_call: TRBV20-1; d_call: TRBD1; j_call: TRBJ1-1; clone_size: few; cdr3_aa: CSALRQGTAFF; cdr3_nt: TGCAGTGCCCTTAGACAGGGCACAGCTTTCTTT
v_call: TRBV7-2; d_call: .; j_call: TRBJ1-3; clone_size: once; cdr3_aa: CASSLEVGGNTIYF; cdr3_nt: TGTGCCAGCAGCTTAGAAGTGGGGGGAAACACCATATATTTT
v_call: TRBV7-2; d_call: TRBD1; j_call: TRBJ1-6; clone_size: few; cdr3_aa: CASTQDRGPESPLHF; cdr3_nt: TGTGCCAGCACCCAGGACAGGGGGCCTGAATCACCCCTCCACTTT
v_call: TRBV6-2/TRBV6-3; d_call: .; j_call: TRBJ1-2; clone_size: few; cdr3_aa: CASSYSNGGGYGYTF; cdr3_nt: TGTGCCAGCAGTTACTCGAACGGGGGCGGCTATGGCTACACCTTC
v_call: TRBV6-1; d_call: TRBD1; j_call: TRBJ2-5; clone_size: .; cdr3_aa: CASSEDRGETQYF; cdr3_nt: TGTGCCAGCAGTGAAGACAGGGGTGAGACCCAGTACTTC
v_call: TRBV19; d_call: TRBD1; j_call: TRBJ1-5; clone_size: .; cdr3_aa: CASSRQGGGQPQHF; cdr3_nt: TGTGCCAGTAGTCGACAGGGAGGCGGTCAGCCCCAGCATTTT
v_call: TRBV6-2/TRBV6-3; d_call: TRBD1; j_call: TRBJ1-6; clone_size: .; cdr3_aa: CASSWDRGVSPLHF; cdr3_nt: TGTGCCAGCAGTTGGGACAGGGGGGTTTCACCCCTCCACTTT
v_call: TRBV7-9; d_call: .; j_call: TRBJ1-3; clone_size: once; cdr3_aa: CASSLDSAVAIYF; cdr3_nt: TGTGCCAGCAGCTTAGATTCTGCGGTCGCCATATATTTT
v_call: TRBV12-3/TRBV12-4; d_call: TRBD1; j_call: TRBJ1-5; clone_size: .; cdr3_aa: CASRWGQQGDQPQHF; cdr3_nt: TGTGCCAGCAGGTGGGGACAGCAAGGCGATCAGCCCCAGCATTTT
v_call: TRBV7-2; d_call: .; j_call: TRBJ1-5; clone_size: .; cdr3_aa: CASSLDRNQPQHF; cdr3_nt: TGTGCCAGCAGCTTAGACCGCAATCAGCCCCAGCATTTT
v_call: TRBV6-2/TRBV6-3; d_call: .; j_call: TRBJ2-3; clone_size: few; cdr3_aa: CASSYSPLPEWDTQYF; cdr3_nt: TGTGCCAGCAGTTATTCCCCCTTGCCCGAATGGGATACGCAGTATTTT
v_call: TRBV6-1; d_call: .; j_call: TRBJ1-1; clone_size: .; cdr3_aa: CASSQMNTEAFF; cdr3_nt: TGTGCCAGCAGCCAAATGAACACTGAAGCTTTCTTT
v_call: TRBV20-1; d_call: .; j_call: TRBJ1-1; clone_size: .; cdr3_aa: CSARDRAHMNTEAFF; cdr3_nt: TGCAGTGCTAGAGATCGGGCGCACATGAACACTGAAGCTTTCTTT
v_call: TRBV10-3; d_call: .; j_call: TRBJ1-1; clone_size: .; cdr3_aa: CAIHAEGNTEAFF; cdr3_nt: TGTGCCATCCATGCCGAGGGTAACACTGAAGCTTTCTTT
v_call: TRBV21-1; d_call: .; j_call: TRBJ1-5; clone_size: .; cdr3_aa: CASSSLVSLGQPQHF; cdr3_nt: TGTGCCAGCAGCTCACTCGTCAGTTTGGGTCAGCCCCAGCATTTT
v_call: TRBV7-9; d_call: .; j_call: TRBJ2-7; clone_size: once; cdr3_aa: CASLATGSSYEQYF; cdr3_nt: TGTGCCAGCCTCGCGACGGGGAGCTCCTACGAGCAGTACTTC
v_call: TRBV7-3; d_call: .; j_call: TRBJ2-5; clone_size: .; cdr3_aa: CASSLESGASQETQYF; cdr3_nt: TGTGCCAGCAGCTTAGAGTCAGGGGCTTCCCAAGAGACCCAGTACTTC
v_call: TRBV7-6; d_call: TRBD2; j_call: TRBJ2-5; clone_size: .; cdr3_aa: CASSFGGGQETQYF; cdr3_nt: TGTGCCAGCAGCTTCGGGGGGGGCCAAGAGACCCAGTACTTC
v_call: TRBV20-1; d_call: .; j_call: TRBJ1-2; clone_size: once; cdr3_aa: CSPLGNYGYTF; cdr3_nt: TGCAGCCCGCTTGGAAACTATGGCTACACCTTC
v_call: TRBV4-1; d_call: .; j_call: TRBJ2-3; clone_size: .; cdr3_aa: CASSQVDLVVTDTQYF; cdr3_nt: TGCGCCAGCAGCCAAGTCGACCTGGTTGTCACAGATACGCAGTATTTT
v_call: TRBV11-3; d_call: .; j_call: TRBJ2-1; clone_size: .; cdr3_aa: CASSLAGPYNEQFF; cdr3_nt: TGTGCCAGCAGCTTAGCGGGCCCCTACAATGAGCAGTTCTTC
v_call: TRBV6-5; d_call: TRBD1; j_call: TRBJ2-2; clone_size: .; cdr3_aa: CASSWDRVTGELFF; cdr3_nt: TGTGCCAGCAGTTGGGACAGGGTAACCGGGGAGCTGTTTTTT
v_call: TRBV5-1; d_call: .; j_call: TRBJ2-7; clone_size: .; cdr3_aa: CASSSPGHTYEQYF; cdr3_nt: TGCGCCAGCAGCTCACCGGGACACACGTACGAGCAGTACTTC
v_call: TRBV19; d_call: TRBD1; j_call: TRBJ1-2; clone_size: .; cdr3_aa: CASSIPGQDLYLYGYTF; cdr3_nt: TGTGCCAGTAGTATACCTGGACAGGACCTCTACCTCTATGGCTACACCTTC
v_call: TRBV20-1; d_call: .; j_call: TRBJ2-5; clone_size: once; cdr3_aa: CSARLRPDQETQYF; cdr3_nt: TGCAGTGCTAGGCTGAGGCCGGACCAAGAGACCCAGTACTTC